This is a list of T cell receptor beta chains from one sample in a study of CDR3 diversity in severe acne. Using its own MiXCR run on the PCR reads, TCRdb lists one record per CDR3 protein. The sample carries about 90,000 distinct CDR3 sequences, around 50% recorded once. The material sequenced was blood. The source of these receptors is a male donor with severe acne vulgaris. Both conserved end residues are part of each CDR3.

TRBV29-1	TRBJ2-5	CSVDGLAGGPGETQYF
TRBV7-7	TRBJ2-5	CASSETGGTETQYF
TRBV5-8	TRBJ2-7	CASSLGYEQYF
TRBV20-1	TRBJ2-1	CSAMGGAYNEQFF
TRBV20-1	TRBJ2-5	CSARSQKETQYF
TRBV19	TRBJ1-2	CASSIGATGNYGYTF
TRBV20-1	TRBJ2-7	CSAGGAESSYEQYF
TRBV24-1	TRBJ2-2	CATSARSGELFF
TRBV25-1	TRBJ1-1	CASRPVGGTEAFF
TRBV15	TRBJ2-7	CAASKVLAGGPYEQYF
TRBV6-5	TRBJ2-7	CASSYGTSGTYEQYF
TRBV25-1	TRBJ1-2	CASQEGGLDYGYTF
TRBV20-1	TRBJ2-5	CSARQSGGGETQYF
TRBV24-1	TRBJ2-7	CATSDSFSRTSSYEQYF
TRBV10-3	TRBJ2-5	CAISDNGQETQYF
TRBV10-3	NA	CAISSFSGRTLSYEQYF
TRBV7-3	TRBJ2-1	CASSQGLAGLNSWNEQFF